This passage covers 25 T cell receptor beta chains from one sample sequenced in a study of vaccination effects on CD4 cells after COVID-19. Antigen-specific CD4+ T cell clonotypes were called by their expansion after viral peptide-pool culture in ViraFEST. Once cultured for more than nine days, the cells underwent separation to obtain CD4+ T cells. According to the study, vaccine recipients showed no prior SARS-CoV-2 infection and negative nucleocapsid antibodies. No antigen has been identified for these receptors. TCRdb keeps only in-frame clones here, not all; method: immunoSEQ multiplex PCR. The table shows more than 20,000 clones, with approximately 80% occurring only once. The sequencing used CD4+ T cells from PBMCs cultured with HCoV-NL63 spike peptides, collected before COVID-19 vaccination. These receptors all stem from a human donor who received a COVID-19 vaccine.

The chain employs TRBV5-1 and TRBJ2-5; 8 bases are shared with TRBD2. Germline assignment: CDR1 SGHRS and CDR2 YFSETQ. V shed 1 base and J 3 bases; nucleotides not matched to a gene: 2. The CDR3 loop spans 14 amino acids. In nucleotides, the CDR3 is TGCGCCAGCAGCTTGAACGGGGGGGAAGAGACCCAGTACTTC. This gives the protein CASSLNGGEETQYF.

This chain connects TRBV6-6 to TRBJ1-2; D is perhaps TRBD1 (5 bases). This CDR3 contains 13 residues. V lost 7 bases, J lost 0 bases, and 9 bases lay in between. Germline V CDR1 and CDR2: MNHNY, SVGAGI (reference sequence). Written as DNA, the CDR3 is TGTGCCAGCATTGACAGCTCTAACTATGGCTACACCTTC. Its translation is CASIDSSNYGYTF.

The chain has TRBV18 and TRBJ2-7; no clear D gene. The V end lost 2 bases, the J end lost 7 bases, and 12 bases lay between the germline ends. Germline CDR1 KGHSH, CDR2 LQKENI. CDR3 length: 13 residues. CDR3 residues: CASSPSAVREQYF. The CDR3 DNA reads TGTGCCAGCTCACCAAGCGCAGTTAGGGAGCAGTACTTC.

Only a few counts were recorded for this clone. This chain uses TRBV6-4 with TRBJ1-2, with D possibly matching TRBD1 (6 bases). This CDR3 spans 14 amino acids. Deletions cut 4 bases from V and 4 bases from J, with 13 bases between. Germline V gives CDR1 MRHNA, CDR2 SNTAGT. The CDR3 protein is CASSVELQGYGYTF. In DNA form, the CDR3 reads TGTGCCAGCAGTGTCGAATTACAGGGCTATGGCTACACCTTC.

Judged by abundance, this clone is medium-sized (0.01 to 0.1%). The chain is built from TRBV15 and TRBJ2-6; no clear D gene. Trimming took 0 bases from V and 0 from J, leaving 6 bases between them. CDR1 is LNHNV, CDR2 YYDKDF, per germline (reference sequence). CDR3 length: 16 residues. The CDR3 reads CATSRDTDSGANVLTF. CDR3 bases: TGTGCCACCAGCAGAGATACAGACTCTGGGGCCAACGTCCTGACTTTC.

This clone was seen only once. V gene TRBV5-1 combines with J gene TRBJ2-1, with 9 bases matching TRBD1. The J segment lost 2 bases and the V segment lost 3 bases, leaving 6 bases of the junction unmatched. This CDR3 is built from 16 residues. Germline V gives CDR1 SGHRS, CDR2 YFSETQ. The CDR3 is CASSSSGTGTYNEQFF. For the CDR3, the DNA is TGCGCCAGCAGCTCCTCCGGGACAGGGACCTACAATGAGCAGTTCTTC.

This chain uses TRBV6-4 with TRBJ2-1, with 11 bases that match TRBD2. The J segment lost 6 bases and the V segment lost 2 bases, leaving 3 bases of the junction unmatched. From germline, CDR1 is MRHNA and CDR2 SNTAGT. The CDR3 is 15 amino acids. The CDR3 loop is CASSDGLAGGNEQFF. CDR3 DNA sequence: TGTGCCAGCAGTGACGGACTAGCGGGCGGCAATGAGCAGTTCTTC.

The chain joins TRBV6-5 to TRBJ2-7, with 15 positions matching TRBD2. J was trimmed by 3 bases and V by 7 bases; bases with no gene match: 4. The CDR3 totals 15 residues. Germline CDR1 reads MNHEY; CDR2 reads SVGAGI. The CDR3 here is CASKGLAGGGYEQYF. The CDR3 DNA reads TGTGCCAGCAAAGGACTAGCGGGAGGGGGCTACGAGCAGTACTTC.

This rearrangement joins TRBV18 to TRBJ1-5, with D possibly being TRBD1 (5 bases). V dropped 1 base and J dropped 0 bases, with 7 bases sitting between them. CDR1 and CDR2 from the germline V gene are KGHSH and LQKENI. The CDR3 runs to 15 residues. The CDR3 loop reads CASSPRDGSNQPQHF. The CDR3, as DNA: TGTGCCAGCTCACCACGGGACGGTAGCAATCAGCCCCAGCATTTT. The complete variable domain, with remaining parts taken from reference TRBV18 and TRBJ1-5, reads NAGVMQNPRHLVRRRGQEARLRCSPMKGHSHVYWYRQLPEEGLKFMVYLQKENIIDESGMPKERFSAEFPKEGPSILRIQQVVRGDSAAYFCASSPRDGSNQPQHFGDGTRLSIL.

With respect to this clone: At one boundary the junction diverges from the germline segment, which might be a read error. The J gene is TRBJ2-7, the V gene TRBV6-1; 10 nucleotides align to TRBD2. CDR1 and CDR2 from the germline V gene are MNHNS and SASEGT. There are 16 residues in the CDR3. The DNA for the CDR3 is TGTGCCAGCAGTGACGGAGCGGGACTAGCGTCCTCCGAGCAGTACTTC. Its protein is CASSDGAGLASSEQYF.

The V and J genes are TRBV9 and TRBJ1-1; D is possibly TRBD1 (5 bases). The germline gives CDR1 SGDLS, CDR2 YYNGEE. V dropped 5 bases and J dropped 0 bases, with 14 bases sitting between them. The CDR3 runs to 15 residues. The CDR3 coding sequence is TGTGCCAGCAGTTATACTACAGGAGTGAACACTGAAGCTTTCTTT. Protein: CASSYTTGVNTEAFF.

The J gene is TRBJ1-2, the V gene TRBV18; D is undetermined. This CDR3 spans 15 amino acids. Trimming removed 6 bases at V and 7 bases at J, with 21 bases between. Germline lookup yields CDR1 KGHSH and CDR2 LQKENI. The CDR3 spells CASSYREDYYGGYTF. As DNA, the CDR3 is TGTGCCAGCTCTTACCGGGAGGATTACTATGGTGGCTACACCTTC.

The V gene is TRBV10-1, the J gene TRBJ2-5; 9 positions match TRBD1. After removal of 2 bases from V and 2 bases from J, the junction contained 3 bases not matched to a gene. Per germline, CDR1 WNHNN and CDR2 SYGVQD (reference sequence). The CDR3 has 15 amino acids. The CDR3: CASSEGQGIQETQYF. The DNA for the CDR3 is TGCGCCAGCAGTGAGGGACAGGGGATTCAAGAGACCCAGTACTTC.

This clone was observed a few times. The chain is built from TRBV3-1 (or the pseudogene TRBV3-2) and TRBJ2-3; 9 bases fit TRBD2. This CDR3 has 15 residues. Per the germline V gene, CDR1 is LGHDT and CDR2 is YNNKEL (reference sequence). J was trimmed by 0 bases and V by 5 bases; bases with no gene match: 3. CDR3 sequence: CASSSSGGSTDTQYF. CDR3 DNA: TGTGCCAGCAGCAGTAGCGGGGGTAGCACAGATACGCAGTATTTT.

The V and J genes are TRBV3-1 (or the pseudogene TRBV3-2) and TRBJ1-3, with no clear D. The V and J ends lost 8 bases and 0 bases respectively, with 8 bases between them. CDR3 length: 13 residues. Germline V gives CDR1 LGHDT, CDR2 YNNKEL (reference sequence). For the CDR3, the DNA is TGTGCCAGCTCCGGAAGCTCTGGAAACACCATATATTTT. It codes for CASSGSSGNTIYF.

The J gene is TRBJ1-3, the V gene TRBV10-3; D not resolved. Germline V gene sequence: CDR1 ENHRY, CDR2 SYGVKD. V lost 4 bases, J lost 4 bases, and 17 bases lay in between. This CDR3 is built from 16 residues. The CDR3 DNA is TGTGCCATCAGTGCGGACCTACGGAACGGGGGAAACACCATATATTTT. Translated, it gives CAISADLRNGGNTIYF.

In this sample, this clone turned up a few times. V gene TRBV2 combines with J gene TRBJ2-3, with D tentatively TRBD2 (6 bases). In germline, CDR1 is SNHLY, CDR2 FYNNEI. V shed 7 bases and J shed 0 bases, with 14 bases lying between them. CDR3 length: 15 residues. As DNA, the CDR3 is TGTGCCAGCACTAGGGACTGGGGTAGCACAGATACGCAGTATTTT. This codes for CASTRDWGSTDTQYF.

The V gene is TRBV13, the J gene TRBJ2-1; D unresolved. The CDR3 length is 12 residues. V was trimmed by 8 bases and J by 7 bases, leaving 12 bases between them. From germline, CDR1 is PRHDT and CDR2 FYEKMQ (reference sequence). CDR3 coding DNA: TGTGCCAGCGAGGCCGTGAGGAATGAGCAGTTCTTC. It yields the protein CASEAVRNEQFF.

The CDR3 nucleotides read TGCGCCAGCAGCTTGGCGGGACTAGCGGGGGGGCCTCAGGTGAATGAGCAGTTCTTC. This translates into CASSLAGLAGGPQVNEQFF. This sequence joins TRBV5-1 and TRBJ2-1, with 16 positions matching TRBD2. Germline CDR1 is SGHRS and CDR2 is YFSETQ. J lost 7 bases, V lost 0 bases, and 10 bases had no gene match. The CDR3 length is 19 residues.

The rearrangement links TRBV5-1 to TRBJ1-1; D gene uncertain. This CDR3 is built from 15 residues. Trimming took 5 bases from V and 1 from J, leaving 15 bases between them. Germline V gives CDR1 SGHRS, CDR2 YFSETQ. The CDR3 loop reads CASSEVGLWNTEAFF. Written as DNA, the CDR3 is TGCGCCAGCAGTGAAGTTGGGTTGTGGAACACTGAAGCTTTCTTT.

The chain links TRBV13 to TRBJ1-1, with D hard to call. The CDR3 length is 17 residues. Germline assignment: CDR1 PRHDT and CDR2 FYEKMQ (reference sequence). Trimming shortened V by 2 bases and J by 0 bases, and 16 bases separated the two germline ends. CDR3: CASSLIGLSGVNTEAFF. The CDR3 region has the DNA TGTGCCAGCAGCTTAATCGGTCTCTCAGGCGTGAACACTGAAGCTTTCTTT.

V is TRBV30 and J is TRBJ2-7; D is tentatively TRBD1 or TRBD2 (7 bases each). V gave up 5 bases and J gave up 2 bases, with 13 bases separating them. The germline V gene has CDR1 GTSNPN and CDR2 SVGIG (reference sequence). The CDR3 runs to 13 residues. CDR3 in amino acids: CAWAGRGPYEQYF. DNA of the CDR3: TGTGCCTGGGCGGGGAGGGGGCCCTACGAGCAGTACTTC. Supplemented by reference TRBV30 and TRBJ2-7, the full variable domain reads SQTIHQWPATLVQPVGSPLSLECTVEGTSNPNLYWYRQAAGRGLQLLFYSVGIGQISSEVPQNLSASRPQDRQFILSSKKLLLSDSGFYLCAWAGRGPYEQYFGPGTRLTVT.

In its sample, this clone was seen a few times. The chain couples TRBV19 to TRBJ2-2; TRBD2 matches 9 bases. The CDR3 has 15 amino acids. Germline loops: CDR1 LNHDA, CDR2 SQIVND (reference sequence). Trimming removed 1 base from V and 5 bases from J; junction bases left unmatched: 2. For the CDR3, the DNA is TGTGCCAGTAGTATAGCTACTAGCGGGACCGGGGAGCTGTTTTTT. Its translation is CASSIATSGTGELFF.

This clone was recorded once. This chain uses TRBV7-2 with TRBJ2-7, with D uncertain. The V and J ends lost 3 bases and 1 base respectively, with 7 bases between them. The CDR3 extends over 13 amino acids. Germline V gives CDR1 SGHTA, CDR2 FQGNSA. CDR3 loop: CASSFDRSYEQYF. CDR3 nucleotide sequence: TGTGCCAGCAGCTTTGATAGATCCTACGAGCAGTACTTC.

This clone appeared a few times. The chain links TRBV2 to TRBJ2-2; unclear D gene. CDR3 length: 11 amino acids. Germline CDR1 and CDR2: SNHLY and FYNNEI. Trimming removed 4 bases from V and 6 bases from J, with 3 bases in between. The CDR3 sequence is CASSVAGELFF. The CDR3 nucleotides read TGTGCCAGCAGTGTTGCCGGGGAGCTGTTTTTT.